Below, 11 T cell receptor beta chains from the same sample are listed, as sequenced in a study of T-cell reconstitution after alpha-beta-depleted transplantation in children. For TCRbeta, the library was prepared with unique molecular identifiers. MiXCR, run by TCRdb on the PCR reads, gives a single entry per CDR3 protein. The table includes around 450,000 distinct CDR3 sequences, more than 9% detected once. This specimen consisted of PBMCs, obtained before TCRalphabeta/CD19-depleted stem cell transplant. These receptors were taken from a child aged 2 to 10 with inherited bone marrow failure, due to receive a stem cell transplant.

The chain uses TRBV5-1 and TRBJ2-2; D may be TRBD2 (5 bases). The CDR3 runs 13 residues. Deletions cut 6 bases from V and 4 bases from J, with 10 bases between. CDR1 is SGHRS and CDR2 is YFSETQ in the germline V gene. The CDR3 nucleotides read TGCGCCAGCAATAGCGTGGGCACCGGGGAGCTGTTTTTT. As protein: CASNSVGTGELFF.

This clonotype turned up a few times. The chain couples TRBV28 to TRBJ2-7; no clear D. V lost 1 base and J lost 3, with 10 bases in between. This CDR3 comprises 14 residues. Looked up from germline, CDR1 is MDHEN and CDR2 is SYDVKM. CDR3: CASSLLEEYYEQYF. CDR3 bases: TGTGCCAGCAGTTTATTAGAGGAGTACTACGAGCAGTACTTC.

There are many counts of this clonotype. The chain carries TRBV25-1 and TRBJ1-4; perhaps TRBD1 as D (5 bases). This CDR3 comprises 11 residues. Between the trimmed V and J ends, which lost 4 bases and 12 bases, there was a span of 9 bases. CDR1 and CDR2 (germline): MGHDK, SYGVNS. The DNA of the CDR3 is TGTGCCAGCAGTGGGGGGTCCGAACTGTTTTTT. Translating it yields CASSGGSELFF.

Only a few counts were recorded for this clonotype. The gene calls are TRBV6-5 and TRBJ2-7; D possibly corresponds to TRBD1 (6 bases). Trimming took 2 bases from V and 0 from J, leaving 14 bases between them. The CDR3 length is 16 residues. Germline V gene data show CDR1 as MNHEY and CDR2 as SVGAGI. CDR3 sequence (DNA): TGTGCCAGCAGTTACCCGGACAGACGAGTCTCCTACGAGCAGTACTTC. Translating it yields CASSYPDRRVSYEQYF.

This chain uses TRBV5-1 with TRBJ2-1; D perhaps matches TRBD2 (6 bases). There are 15 residues in the CDR3. Deletions cut 0 bases from V and 7 bases from J, with 14 bases between. Germline-derived CDR1 and CDR2 are SGHRS and YFSETQ. This chain's CDR3 is CASSLDPEGKNEQFF. CDR3 coding DNA: TGCGCCAGCAGCTTGGATCCGGAGGGGAAGAATGAGCAGTTCTTC.

This clonotype was detected ten times or more. The CDR3 DNA is TGTGCCAGCACCCCGGGACTAGCTCTTAATGAGCAGTTCTTC. It translates to CASTPGLALNEQFF. This chain links TRBV12-3 or TRBV12-4 with TRBJ2-1, with 9 positions matching TRBD2. The junction had 8 bases not matched to a gene; V was cut back by 7 bases and J by 7 bases. The length of the CDR3 is 14 residues.

This clonotype was recorded many times. V and J are TRBV28 and TRBJ2-1, with TRBD2 matching over 7 bases. With 6 bases clipped from V and 6 bases from J, the junction kept 5 bases outside the gene matches. There are 13 residues in the CDR3. Per germline, CDR1 MDHEN and CDR2 SYDVKM. The DNA for the CDR3 is TGTGCCAGCAGAGCGGGATGGGGCAATGAGCAGTTCTTC. It encodes CASRAGWGNEQFF. Using reference TRBV28 and TRBJ2-1 for the parts outside the CDR3, the full variable domain is DVKVTQSSRYLVKRTGEKVFLECVQDMDHENMFWYRQDPGLGLRLIYFSYDVKMKEKGDIPEGYSVSREKKERFSLILESASTNQTSMYLCASRAGWGNEQFFGPGTRLTVL.

This clonotype showed up many times. The chain joins TRBV7-2 to TRBJ2-7; 8 nucleotides agree with TRBD2. This CDR3 contains 14 residues. Germline V gene sequence: CDR1 SGHTA, CDR2 FQGNSA. V trimming: 6 bases; J trimming: 0 bases; junction bases outside the gene matches: 4. CDR3 coding DNA: TGTGCCAGCAGAACGAGCGGGAGCTCCTACGAGCAGTACTTC. Translating gives CASRTSGSSYEQYF.

This clonotype was found many times. The genes are TRBV12-3 or TRBV12-4 and TRBJ2-2, with a tentative D call TRBD2 (5 bases). The V end was cut by 5 bases, the J end by 7 bases, with 11 bases between. This CDR3 is built from 13 residues. This chain's CDR3 is CASSPAGLGELFF. The CDR3 DNA reads as TGTGCCAGCAGTCCGGCGGGTCTCGGGGAGCTGTTTTTT.

The chain uses TRBV5-4 and TRBJ2-5; 11 bases agree with TRBD2. The CDR3 consists of 19 residues. The V gene end was trimmed by 0 bases and the J gene end by 4 bases; junction bases not matched to a gene: 14. The germline CDR1 and CDR2 sequences are SGHNT and YYREEE (reference sequence). CDR3 coding DNA: TGTGCCAGCAGCTTGGCCGTTGTCATAGAACTAGCGGGAGTAGAGACCCAGTACTTC. Translation gives CASSLAVVIELAGVETQYF.

This chain links TRBV4-1 with TRBJ2-3, with a tentative D call TRBD1 (8 bases). V lost 1 base and J lost 2, with 13 bases in between. The CDR3 runs to 16 residues. Germline values: CDR1 MGHRA, CDR2 YSYEKL. The CDR3 sequence: CASSQGQGRDTDTQYF. The DNA for the CDR3 is TGCGCCAGCAGCCAAGGACAGGGGAGGGACACAGATACGCAGTATTTT.